These 32 T cell receptor beta chains were all obtained from the same sample, sequenced in a study of control samples from healthy donors and cancer patients. Profiling relied on immunoSEQ multiplex PCR, and the TCRdb table lists in-frame clones only, not all of them. This table has under 85,000 clones, roughly 93% appearing once. Sequenced sample: PBMCs. The receptors were gathered from a woman in her 40s with lung cancer.

The chain employs TRBV4-1 and TRBJ1-1; unclear D gene. Germline V gene sequence: CDR1 MGHRA, CDR2 YSYEKL. Trimming stripped 1 base from V and 5 bases from J, with 5 bases between. The CDR3 sequence is 12 residues long. CDR3 residues: CASSQGITEAFF. DNA for the CDR3: TGCGCCAGCAGCCAAGGGATTACTGAAGCTTTCTTT.

This clone has only one observation. Relative to the germline gene, one junction end is altered; a read error may explain this. The rearrangement links TRBV6-1 to TRBJ1-1, with D perhaps TRBD1 (6 bases). CDR1 and CDR2 (germline): MNHNS, SASEGT. The CDR3 has 16 amino acids. DNA of the CDR3: TGTGCCAGCAGTGAAAGTTGGGGAGGTGGGGACACTGGAGCTTTCTTT. It translates to CASSESWGGGDTGAFF.

The chain carries TRBV4-1 and TRBJ1-1; 10 bases fit TRBD1. This CDR3 is 17 amino acids long. Germline assignment: CDR1 MGHRA and CDR2 YSYEKL. The J segment lost 1 base and the V segment lost 3 bases, leaving 8 bases of the junction unmatched. The CDR3, as DNA: TGCGCCAGCAGCCAGGGGACGGGGACAGGGGAGAACACTGAAGCTTTCTTT. Encoded protein: CASSQGTGTGENTEAFF.

The chain has TRBV28 and TRBJ1-1; a possible D gene is TRBD1 (6 bases). The CDR3 is 14 residues long. The germline CDR1 and CDR2 sequences are MDHEN and SYDVKM. Trimming took off 2 bases at V and 1 base at J, with 8 bases between the two ends. This CDR3 is CASSLGGQNTEAFF. The CDR3 DNA reads as TGTGCCAGCAGTTTAGGGGGACAGAACACTGAAGCTTTCTTT. The full variable domain, rest sourced from reference TRBV28 and TRBJ1-1, is DVKVTQSSRYLVKRTGEKVFLECVQDMDHENMFWYRQDPGLGLRLIYFSYDVKMKEKGDIPEGYSVSREKKERFSLILESASTNQTSMYLCASSLGGQNTEAFFGQGTRLTVV.

V is TRBV7-2 and J is TRBJ1-5; D is undetermined. The length of the CDR3 is 15 residues. Trimming took 1 base from V and 2 from J, leaving 9 bases between them. CDR1 is SGHTA and CDR2 is FQGNSA in the germline V gene. The CDR3 nucleotides read TGTGCCAGCAGCTTAGAATCTGGAGGCAATCAGCCCCAGCATTTT. Translation: CASSLESGGNQPQHF.

V usage is TRBV2 and J usage is TRBJ2-7; no clear D. This CDR3 spans 12 amino acids. CDR1 is SNHLY, CDR2 FYNNEI, per germline. Trimming removed 8 bases at V and 1 base at J, with 9 bases between. The CDR3 loop reads CASDYTSYEQYF. The CDR3 DNA reads as TGTGCCAGCGATTACACTTCCTACGAGCAGTACTTC.

The V and J genes are TRBV9 and TRBJ1-1; 7 nucleotides line up with TRBD1. Germline CDR1 and CDR2: SGDLS and YYNGEE. The CDR3 is 15 residues long. V lost 3 bases, J lost 1 base, and 6 bases stayed unmatched. The CDR3 nucleotides read TGTGCCAGCAGCGCCTTCGGGACAGAGAACACTGAAGCTTTCTTT. Its protein is CASSAFGTENTEAFF.

The J gene is TRBJ1-1, the V gene TRBV13; the D is unclear. Deletions cut 7 bases from V and 1 base from J, with 10 bases between. There are 13 residues in the CDR3. CDR1 and CDR2 (germline): PRHDT, FYEKMQ (reference sequence). CDR3 protein: CASIPSGNTEAFF. In nucleotides, the CDR3 is TGTGCCAGCATCCCATCAGGGAACACTGAAGCTTTCTTT.

V usage is TRBV24-1 and J usage is TRBJ1-2; the D is unclear. V shed 3 bases and J shed 1 base, with 11 bases lying between them. Germline values: CDR1 KGHDR, CDR2 SFDVKD. This CDR3 spans 15 amino acids. The CDR3 sequence is CATSDSGTDNYGYTF. CDR3 nucleotides: TGTGCCACCAGTGATAGTGGAACGGATAACTATGGCTACACCTTC.

V is TRBV30 and J is TRBJ1-2; 9 positions match TRBD1. CDR1 and CDR2 (germline): GTSNPN, SVGIG (reference sequence). The V segment lost 1 base and the J segment 6 bases; nucleotides outside the gene matches: 3. The CDR3 extends over 13 amino acids. The CDR3 loop reads CAWSGTGVHGYTF. The CDR3 region has the DNA TGTGCCTGGAGTGGGACAGGGGTACATGGCTACACCTTC.

Of note for this clone: At one end the junction does not follow the germline gene, possibly because of a read error. This chain uses TRBV7-7 with TRBJ2-2; D uncertain. CDR3 size: 16 residues. Germline V gives CDR1 SSHAT, CDR2 FNYEAQ (reference sequence). CDR3 coding DNA: TGTGCTAGCAGCTTAGTGGCCGGGCAGAACACCGGGGAGCTGTTTTTT. Translating it yields CASSLVAGQNTGELFF.

The V gene is TRBV18, the J gene TRBJ1-1, with 9 bases lining up with TRBD1. This CDR3 is 16 amino acids long. The V segment lost 2 bases and the J segment 6 bases; nucleotides outside the gene matches: 10. Germline-derived CDR1 and CDR2 are KGHSH and LQKENI. This CDR3 is CASSPSAAGQGSEAFF. In DNA form, the CDR3 reads TGTGCCAGCTCACCAAGCGCGGCGGGACAGGGCTCTGAAGCTTTCTTT.

The chain combines TRBV4-1 with TRBJ2-1, with TRBD1 matching 7 bases. The V gene's germline CDR1 is MGHRA and CDR2 YSYEKL. V was pared by 4 bases and J by 9 bases, with 21 bases of the junction left unmatched. The CDR3 is made up of 18 amino acids. The CDR3 here is CASSPRFEGARMGFEQFF. In nucleotides, the CDR3 is TGCGCCAGCAGCCCCAGGTTTGAGGGGGCGCGGATGGGGTTTGAGCAGTTCTTC.

V and J are TRBV19 and TRBJ1-1; D is undetermined. Germline V gives CDR1 LNHDA, CDR2 SQIVND (reference sequence). This CDR3 spans 15 amino acids. Between the trimmed V and J ends, which lost 6 bases and 1 base, there was a span of 15 bases. The CDR3 loop reads CASRAPEGKNTEAFF. The DNA of the CDR3 is TGTGCCAGTAGGGCCCCCGAAGGGAAGAACACTGAAGCTTTCTTT.

The count of this clone is one. The rearrangement joins TRBV28 to TRBJ1-5; possibly TRBD1 for D (5 bases). CDR1 and CDR2 from the germline V gene are MDHEN and SYDVKM. Trimming removed 5 bases at V and 2 bases at J, with 13 bases between. The CDR3 loop spans 15 amino acids. CDR3 sequence: CASSPGGVRNQPQHF. CDR3 coding DNA: TGTGCCAGCAGTCCCGGGGGGGTGCGCAATCAGCCCCAGCATTTT.

The chain joins TRBV5-1 to TRBJ2-1; TRBD2 agrees at 13 bases. The CDR3 extends over 14 amino acids. Germline V gives CDR1 SGHRS, CDR2 YFSETQ. The V gene end was trimmed by 4 bases and the J gene end by 12 bases; junction bases not matched to a gene: 7. This chain's CDR3 is CASSPGTSGVSQFF. The CDR3 DNA is TGCGCCAGCAGCCCCGGGACTAGCGGGGTCTCGCAGTTCTTC. Full variable domain (missing parts from reference TRBV5-1 and TRBJ2-1): KAGVTQTPRYLIKTRGQQVTLSCSPISGHRSVSWYQQTPGQGLQFLFEYFSETQRNKGNFPGRFSGRQFSNSRSEMNVSTLELGDSALYLCASSPGTSGVSQFFGPGTRLTVL.

This chain links TRBV13 with TRBJ2-1, with a possible D match to TRBD1 (6 bases). The germline V gene has CDR1 PRHDT and CDR2 FYEKMQ (reference sequence). This CDR3 is built from 16 residues. The V and J ends lost 5 bases and 5 bases respectively, with 19 bases between them. The DNA of the CDR3 is TGTGCCAGCAGCACCCGCCGCAGGGGCCGCGACAATGAGCAGTTCTTC. Protein sequence: CASSTRRRGRDNEQFF.

The chain combines TRBV6-5 with TRBJ1-2; D perhaps matches TRBD1 (6 bases). V was shortened by 7 bases and J by 3 bases, with 9 bases between the two germline ends. The CDR3 is made up of 12 amino acids. From germline, CDR1 is MNHEY and CDR2 SVGAGI. CDR3 DNA: TGTGCCAGCACTCGACAGGACTATGGCTACACCTTC. Its protein product is CASTRQDYGYTF.

V and J are TRBV5-4 and TRBJ2-7; TRBD2 agrees at 7 bases. Germline lookup yields CDR1 SGHNT and CDR2 YYREEE (reference sequence). Trimming at V came to 0 bases and at J to 0 bases, leaving 3 bases not matched to a gene. The length of the CDR3 is 15 residues. The CDR3 protein is CASSLEGGSSYEQYF. CDR3 DNA sequence: TGTGCCAGCAGCTTGGAGGGCGGGAGCTCCTACGAGCAGTACTTC.

This chain links TRBV11-2 with TRBJ2-3; D remains ambiguous. Trimming cost V 6 bases and J 0 bases, with 16 bases left between them. The CDR3 is 16 residues long. Germline V gene lookup returns CDR1 SGHAT and CDR2 FQNNGV. The DNA of the CDR3 is TGTGCCAGCAGGCTATTTGAGGATTCTAGCACAGATACGCAGTATTTT. It encodes CASRLFEDSSTDTQYF. The full variable domain, rest sourced from reference TRBV11-2 and TRBJ2-3, is EAGVAQSPRYKIIEKRQSVAFWCNPISGHATLYWYQQILGQGPKLLIQFQNNGVVDDSQLPKDRFSAERLKGVDSTLKIQPAKLEDSAVYLCASRLFEDSSTDTQYFGPGTRLTVL.

This sequence joins TRBV25-1 and TRBJ2-3, with D maybe TRBD2 (7 bases). Germline loops: CDR1 MGHDK, CDR2 SYGVNS. V was shortened by 4 bases and J by 0 bases, with 17 bases between the two germline ends. The CDR3 runs 17 residues. This CDR3 is CASSGRWGGASTDTQYF. The CDR3 nucleotides are TGTGCCAGCAGTGGTCGCTGGGGGGGGGCTAGCACAGATACGCAGTATTTT.

The rearrangement uses TRBV20-1 and TRBJ2-1, with D possibly matching TRBD2 (6 bases). This CDR3 spans 14 amino acids. Trimming took 3 bases from V and 6 from J, leaving 15 bases between them. Germline V gene sequence: CDR1 DFQATT, CDR2 SNEGSKA (reference sequence). The CDR3 region is CSASRASEGNEQFF. The CDR3 nucleotides read TGCAGTGCTAGTAGGGCTAGCGAGGGCAATGAGCAGTTCTTC.

J is TRBJ1-1 and V is TRBV29-1, with D perhaps matching TRBD1 (5 bases). Germline V gene lookup returns CDR1 SQVTM and CDR2 ANQGSEA. V dropped 8 bases and J dropped 8 bases, with 21 bases sitting between them. This CDR3 is 13 amino acids long. This CDR3 reads CSPWGSSAEEAFF. The CDR3 DNA reads as TGCAGCCCCTGGGGGAGTAGCGCAGAGGAAGCTTTCTTT.

This chain uses TRBV6-5 with TRBJ2-6, with no clear D. Trimming stripped 11 bases from V and 2 bases from J, with 10 bases between. The germline gives CDR1 MNHEY, CDR2 SVGAGI. This CDR3 contains 13 residues. CDR3 residues: CAGVSPGANVLTF. The CDR3 nucleotides are TGTGCCGGAGTTAGTCCTGGGGCCAACGTCCTGACTTTC.

This clone was seen a few times. DNA of the CDR3: TGTGCCAGCAGCTTGAAGTCAGGAGGAGGCTACACCTTC. This gives the protein CASSLKSGGGYTF. This rearrangement joins TRBV5-6 to TRBJ1-2; no clear D gene. Germline V CDR1 and CDR2: SGHDT, YYEEEE. Trimming pared 1 base from V and 8 bases from J, leaving 12 bases between. The CDR3 sequence is 13 residues long.

CDR3 residues: CASSIVWDSLNTEAFF. The CDR3 nucleotides are TGTGCCAGTAGTATAGTTTGGGACAGCTTGAACACTGAAGCTTTCTTT. V usage is TRBV19 and J usage is TRBJ1-1, with TRBD1 matching 7 bases. CDR1 is LNHDA and CDR2 is SQIVND in the germline V gene (reference sequence). J gave up 0 bases and V 1 base, and 5 bases lay outside the gene matches. The CDR3 sequence is 16 residues long.

The chain employs TRBV6-5 and TRBJ1-1; D possibly corresponds to TRBD1 (5 bases). Germline V gene sequence: CDR1 MNHEY, CDR2 SVGAGI. The CDR3 runs to 16 residues. Trimming took 2 bases from V and 6 from J, leaving 19 bases between them. Written as DNA, the CDR3 is TGTGCCAGCAGTTACCATCAGGGAGACCGAGGGGCTGAAGCTTTCTTT. Its protein is CASSYHQGDRGAEAFF.

Notes on this clone: Other nucleotide sequences from this sample produce the same CDR3. The genes are TRBV28 and TRBJ1-2, with a possible D match to TRBD1 (5 bases). V lost 5 bases and J 11 bases, leaving 18 bases between the germline ends. The CDR3 extends over 13 amino acids. CDR1 and CDR2 from the germline V gene are MDHEN and SYDVKM. CDR3 DNA: TGTGCCAGCAGTATATTAGGGAGGGACGGTTACACCTTC. Protein sequence: CASSILGRDGYTF.

This chain joins TRBV7-3 and TRBJ1-1, with D possibly matching TRBD1 (6 bases). CDR3 length equals 14 residues. V shed 1 base and J shed 2 bases, with 8 bases lying between them. The germline V gene encodes CDR1 SGHTA and CDR2 FQGTGA. The CDR3 DNA is TGTGCCAGCAGCTTAAGCGGGACAAACACTGAAGCTTTCTTT. It codes for CASSLSGTNTEAFF.

The chain couples TRBV2 to TRBJ1-1; D may be TRBD1 (5 bases). Per the germline V gene, CDR1 is SNHLY and CDR2 is FYNNEI. The germline V and J ends were trimmed by 6 bases and 1 base, with 9 bases remaining between them. The length of the CDR3 is 13 residues. CDR3 sequence reads: CASRGESNTEAFF. The CDR3 coding sequence is TGTGCCAGCAGGGGGGAATCGAACACTGAAGCTTTCTTT.

V usage is TRBV7-6 and J usage is TRBJ2-5; 7 bases align to TRBD1. The length of the CDR3 is 16 residues. Germline V gene data show CDR1 as SGHVS and CDR2 as FNYEAQ. V was pared by 4 bases and J by 2 bases, with 10 bases of the junction left unmatched. The CDR3 protein is CASSSRQGIGQETQYF. CDR3 DNA sequence: TGTGCCAGCAGCTCAAGACAGGGAATAGGGCAAGAGACCCAGTACTTC.

This clone has only a few counts. The chain joins TRBV7-9 to TRBJ1-4, with 9 bases aligning to TRBD1. Germline CDR1 reads SEHNR; CDR2 reads FQNEAQ (reference sequence). V shed 2 bases, J shed 6 bases, and the junction held 16 bases outside the gene matches. The CDR3 runs to 19 residues. The CDR3 sequence: CASSLIGTGRVGGDEKLFF. In nucleotides, the CDR3 is TGTGCCAGCAGCTTAATCGGGACAGGGCGAGTGGGGGGAGATGAAAAACTGTTTTTT.